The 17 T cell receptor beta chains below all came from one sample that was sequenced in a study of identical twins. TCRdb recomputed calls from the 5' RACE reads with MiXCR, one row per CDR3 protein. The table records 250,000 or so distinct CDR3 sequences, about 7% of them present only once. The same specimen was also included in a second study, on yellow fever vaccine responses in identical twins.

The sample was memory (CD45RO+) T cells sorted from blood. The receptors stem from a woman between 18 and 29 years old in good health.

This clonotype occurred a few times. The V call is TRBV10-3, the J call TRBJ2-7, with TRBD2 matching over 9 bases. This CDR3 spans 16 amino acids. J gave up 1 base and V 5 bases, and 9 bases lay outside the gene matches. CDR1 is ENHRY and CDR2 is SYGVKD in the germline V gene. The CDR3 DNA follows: TGTGCCATCAGTAAACAGCGGGGGGACCTATCCTACGAGCAGTACGTC. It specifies CAISKQRGDLSYEQYV.

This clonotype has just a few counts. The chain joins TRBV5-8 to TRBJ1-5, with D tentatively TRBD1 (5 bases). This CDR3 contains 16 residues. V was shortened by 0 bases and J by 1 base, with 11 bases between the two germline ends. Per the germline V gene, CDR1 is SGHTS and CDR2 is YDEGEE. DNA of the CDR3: TGTGCCAGCAGCTTGGTCCTCGGACACAGCAATCAGCCCCAGCATTTT. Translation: CASSLVLGHSNQPQHF. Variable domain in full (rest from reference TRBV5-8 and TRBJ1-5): EAGVTQSPTHLIKTRGQQATLRCSPISGHTSVYWYQQALGLGLQFLLWYDEGEERNRGNFPPRFSGRQFPNYSSELNVNALELEDSALYLCASSLVLGHSNQPQHFGDGTRLSIL.

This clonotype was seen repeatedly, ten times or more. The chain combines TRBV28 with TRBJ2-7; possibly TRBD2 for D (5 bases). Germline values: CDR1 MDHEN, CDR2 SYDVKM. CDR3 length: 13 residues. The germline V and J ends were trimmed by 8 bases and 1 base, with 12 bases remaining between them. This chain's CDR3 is CASGSSPSYEQYF. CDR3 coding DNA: TGTGCCAGCGGGAGCTCCCCTTCCTACGAGCAGTACTTC.

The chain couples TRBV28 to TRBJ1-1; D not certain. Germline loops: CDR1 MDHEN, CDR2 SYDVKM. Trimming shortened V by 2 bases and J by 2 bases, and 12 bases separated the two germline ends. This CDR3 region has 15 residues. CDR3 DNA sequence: TGTGCCAGCAGTTTAGAACGGACTATCAACACTGAAGCTTTCTTT. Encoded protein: CASSLERTINTEAFF. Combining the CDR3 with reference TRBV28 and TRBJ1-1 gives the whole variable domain DVKVTQSSRYLVKRTGEKVFLECVQDMDHENMFWYRQDPGLGLRLIYFSYDVKMKEKGDIPEGYSVSREKKERFSLILESASTNQTSMYLCASSLERTINTEAFFGQGTRLTVV.

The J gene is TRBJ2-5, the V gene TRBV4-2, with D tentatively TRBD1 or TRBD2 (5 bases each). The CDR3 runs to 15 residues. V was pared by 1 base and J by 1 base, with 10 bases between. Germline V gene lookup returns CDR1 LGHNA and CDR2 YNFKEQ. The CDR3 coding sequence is TGTGCCAGCAGCCAAGGGGACGGCGTCCAAGAGACCCAGTACTTC. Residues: CASSQGDGVQETQYF.

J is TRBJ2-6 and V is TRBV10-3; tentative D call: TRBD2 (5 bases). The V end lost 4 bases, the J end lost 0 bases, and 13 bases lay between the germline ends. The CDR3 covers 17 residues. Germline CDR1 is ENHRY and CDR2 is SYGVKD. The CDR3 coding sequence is TGTGCCATCAGTGCAACAGTAGCGAGCTCTGGGGCCAACGTCCTGACTTTC. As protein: CAISATVASSGANVLTF.

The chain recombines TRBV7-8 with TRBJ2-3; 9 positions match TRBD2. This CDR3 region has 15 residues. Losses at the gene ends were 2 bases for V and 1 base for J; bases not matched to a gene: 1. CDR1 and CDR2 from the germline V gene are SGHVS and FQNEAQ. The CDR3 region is CASSLIAGGTDTQYF. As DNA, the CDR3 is TGTGCCAGCAGCTTAATAGCGGGGGGCACAGATACGCAGTATTTT.

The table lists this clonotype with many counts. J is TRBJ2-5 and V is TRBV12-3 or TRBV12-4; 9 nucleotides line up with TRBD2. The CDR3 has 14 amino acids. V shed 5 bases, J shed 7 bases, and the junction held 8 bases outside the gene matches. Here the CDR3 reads CASSGLAGIGTQYF. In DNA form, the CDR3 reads TGTGCCAGCAGTGGTCTAGCGGGGATTGGGACCCAGTACTTC.

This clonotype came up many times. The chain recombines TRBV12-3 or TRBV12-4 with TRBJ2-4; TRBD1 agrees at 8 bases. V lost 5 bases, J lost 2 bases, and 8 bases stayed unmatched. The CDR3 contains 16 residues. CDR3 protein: CASSPGQVVTKNIQYF. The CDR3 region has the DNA TGTGCCAGCAGTCCGGGACAGGTGGTTACCAAAAACATTCAGTACTTC.

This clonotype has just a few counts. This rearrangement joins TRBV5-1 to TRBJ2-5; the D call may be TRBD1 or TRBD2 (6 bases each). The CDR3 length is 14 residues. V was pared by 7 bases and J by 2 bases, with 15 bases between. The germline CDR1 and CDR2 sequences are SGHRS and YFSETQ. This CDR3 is CASSGWGAQETQYF. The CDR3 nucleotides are TGCGCCAGCTCCGGATGGGGGGCGCAAGAGACCCAGTACTTC.

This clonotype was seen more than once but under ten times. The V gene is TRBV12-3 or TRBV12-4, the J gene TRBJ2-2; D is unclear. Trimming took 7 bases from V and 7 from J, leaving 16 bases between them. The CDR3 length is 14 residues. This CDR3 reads CASTLGPSGGELFF. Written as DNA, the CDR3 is TGTGCCAGCACCTTAGGGCCATCGGGCGGGGAGCTGTTTTTT.

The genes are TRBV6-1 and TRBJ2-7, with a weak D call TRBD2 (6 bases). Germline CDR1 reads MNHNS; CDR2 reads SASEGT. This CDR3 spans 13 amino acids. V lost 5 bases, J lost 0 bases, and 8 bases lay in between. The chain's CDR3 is CASSRGSSYEQYV. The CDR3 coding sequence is TGTGCCAGCAGTCGGGGGAGCTCCTACGAGCAGTACGTC.

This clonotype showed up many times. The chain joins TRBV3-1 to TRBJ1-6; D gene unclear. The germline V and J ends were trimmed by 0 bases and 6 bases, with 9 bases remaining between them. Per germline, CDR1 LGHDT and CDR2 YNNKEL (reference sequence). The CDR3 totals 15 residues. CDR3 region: CASSQDQQTNSPLHF. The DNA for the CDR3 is TGTGCCAGCAGCCAAGATCAACAAACTAATTCACCCCTCCACTTT.

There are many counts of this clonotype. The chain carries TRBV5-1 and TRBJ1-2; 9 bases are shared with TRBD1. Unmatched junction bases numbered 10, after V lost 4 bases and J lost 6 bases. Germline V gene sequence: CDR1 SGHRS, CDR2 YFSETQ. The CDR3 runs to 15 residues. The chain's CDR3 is CASSGAGQGFDGYTF. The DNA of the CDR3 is TGCGCCAGCAGCGGGGCTGGACAGGGGTTCGATGGCTACACCTTC.

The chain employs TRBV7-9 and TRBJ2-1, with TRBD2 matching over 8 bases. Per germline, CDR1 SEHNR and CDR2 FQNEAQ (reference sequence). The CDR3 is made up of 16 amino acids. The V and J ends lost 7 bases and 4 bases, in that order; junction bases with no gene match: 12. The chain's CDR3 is CASTPGSRGGYNEQFF. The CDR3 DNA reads TGTGCCAGCACCCCAGGGTCCCGGGGGGGATACAATGAGCAGTTCTTC.

CDR3: CASSSQAETQYF. The CDR3 DNA follows: TGTGCCAGCAGCTCACAGGCAGAGACCCAGTACTTC. The chain couples TRBV7-8 to TRBJ2-5; D possibly corresponds to TRBD1 (5 bases). Deletions cut 4 bases from V and 4 bases from J, with 7 bases between. Germline V gene data show CDR1 as SGHVS and CDR2 as FQNEAQ. The CDR3 covers 12 residues.

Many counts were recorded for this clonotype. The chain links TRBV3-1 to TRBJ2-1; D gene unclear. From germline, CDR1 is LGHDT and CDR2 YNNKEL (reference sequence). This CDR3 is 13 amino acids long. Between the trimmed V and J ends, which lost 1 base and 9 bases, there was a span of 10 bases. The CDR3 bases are TGTGCCAGCAGCCAAGTCTCGCTGGGTGAGCAGTTCTTC. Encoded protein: CASSQVSLGEQFF.